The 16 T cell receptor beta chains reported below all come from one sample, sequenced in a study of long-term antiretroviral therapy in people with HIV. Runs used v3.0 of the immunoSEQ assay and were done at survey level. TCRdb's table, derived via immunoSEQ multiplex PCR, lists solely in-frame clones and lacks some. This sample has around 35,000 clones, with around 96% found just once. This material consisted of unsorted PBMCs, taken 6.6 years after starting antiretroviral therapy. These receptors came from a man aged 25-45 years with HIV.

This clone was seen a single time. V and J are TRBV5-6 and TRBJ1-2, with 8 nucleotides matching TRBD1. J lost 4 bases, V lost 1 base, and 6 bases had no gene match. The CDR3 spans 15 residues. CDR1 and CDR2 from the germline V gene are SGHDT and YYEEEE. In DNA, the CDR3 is TGTGCCAGCAGCTTGCCAGGGGGCATCGCCTATGGCTACACCTTC. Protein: CASSLPGGIAYGYTF.

The CDR3 DNA is TGTGCCATCAGTGGTTCAGTAGCGGGGCCACAAGAGACCCAGTACTTC. Encoded protein: CAISGSVAGPQETQYF. This sequence joins TRBV10-3 and TRBJ2-5; 8 bases fit TRBD2. Germline V lookup: CDR1 ENHRY, CDR2 SYGVKD. The ends lost 4 bases at V and 2 bases at J; junction bases unmatched: 9. This CDR3 is 16 amino acids long.

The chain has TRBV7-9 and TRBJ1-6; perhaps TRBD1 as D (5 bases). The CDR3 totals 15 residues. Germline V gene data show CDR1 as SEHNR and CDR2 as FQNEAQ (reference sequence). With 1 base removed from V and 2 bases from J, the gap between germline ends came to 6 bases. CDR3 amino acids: CASSLGGTYNSPLHF. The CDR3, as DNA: TGTGCCAGCAGCTTAGGGGGGACCTATAATTCACCCCTCCACTTT.

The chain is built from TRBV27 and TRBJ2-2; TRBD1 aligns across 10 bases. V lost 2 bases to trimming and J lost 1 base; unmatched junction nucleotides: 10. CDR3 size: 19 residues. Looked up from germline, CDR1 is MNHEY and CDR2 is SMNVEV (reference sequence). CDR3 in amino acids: CASSLHRGQGPLNTGELFF. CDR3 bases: TGTGCCAGCAGTTTACACCGGGGACAGGGGCCGTTGAACACCGGGGAGCTGTTTTTT.

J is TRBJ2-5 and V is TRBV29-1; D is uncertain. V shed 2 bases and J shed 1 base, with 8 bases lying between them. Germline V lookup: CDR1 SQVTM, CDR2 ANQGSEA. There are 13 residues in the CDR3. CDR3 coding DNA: TGCAGCGTTGAAATGAGTCCCCAAGAGACCCAGTACTTC. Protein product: CSVEMSPQETQYF.

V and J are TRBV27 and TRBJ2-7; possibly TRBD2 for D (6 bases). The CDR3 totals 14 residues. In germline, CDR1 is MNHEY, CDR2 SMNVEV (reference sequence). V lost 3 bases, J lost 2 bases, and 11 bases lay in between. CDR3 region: CASSLGGLPYEQYF. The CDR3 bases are TGTGCCAGCAGTTTGGGGGGTTTACCCTACGAGCAGTACTTC.

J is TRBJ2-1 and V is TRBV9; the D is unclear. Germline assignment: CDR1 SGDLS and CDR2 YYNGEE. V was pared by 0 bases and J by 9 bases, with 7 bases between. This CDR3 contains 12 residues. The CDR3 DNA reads TGTGCCAGCAGCGTAGTGGGCGCTGAGCAGTTCTTC. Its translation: CASSVVGAEQFF.

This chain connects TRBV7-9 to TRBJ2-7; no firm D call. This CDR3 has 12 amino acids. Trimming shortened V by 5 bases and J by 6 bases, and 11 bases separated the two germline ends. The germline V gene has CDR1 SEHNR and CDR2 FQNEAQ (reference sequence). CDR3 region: CASSLPVGEQYF. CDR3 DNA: TGTGCCAGCAGCCTTCCGGTAGGCGAGCAGTACTTC.

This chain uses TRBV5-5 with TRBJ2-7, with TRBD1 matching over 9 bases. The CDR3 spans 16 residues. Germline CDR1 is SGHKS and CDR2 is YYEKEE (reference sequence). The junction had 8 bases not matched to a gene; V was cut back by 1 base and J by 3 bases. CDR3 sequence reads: CASSLRGTGSIYEQYF. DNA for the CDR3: TGTGCCAGCAGCTTGCGAGGGACAGGGAGTATCTACGAGCAGTACTTC.

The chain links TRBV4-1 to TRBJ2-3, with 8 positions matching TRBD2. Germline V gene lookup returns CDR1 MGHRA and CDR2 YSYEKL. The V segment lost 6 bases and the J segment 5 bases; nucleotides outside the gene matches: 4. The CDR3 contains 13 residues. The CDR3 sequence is CASRGLGGDTQYF. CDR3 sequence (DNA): TGCGCCAGCAGGGGACTAGGAGGAGATACGCAGTATTTT.

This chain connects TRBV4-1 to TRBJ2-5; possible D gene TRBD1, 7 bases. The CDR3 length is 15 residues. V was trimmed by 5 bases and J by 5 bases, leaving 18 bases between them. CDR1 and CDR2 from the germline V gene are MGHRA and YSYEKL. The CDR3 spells CASSYETGTEETQYF. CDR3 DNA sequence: TGCGCCAGCAGCTACGAGACAGGGACTGAGGAGACCCAGTACTTC.

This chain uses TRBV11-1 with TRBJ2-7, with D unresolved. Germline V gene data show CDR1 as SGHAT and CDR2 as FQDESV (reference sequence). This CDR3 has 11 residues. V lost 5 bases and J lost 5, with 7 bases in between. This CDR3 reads CASSRIHEQYF. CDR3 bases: TGTGCCAGCAGCAGAATCCACGAGCAGTACTTC.

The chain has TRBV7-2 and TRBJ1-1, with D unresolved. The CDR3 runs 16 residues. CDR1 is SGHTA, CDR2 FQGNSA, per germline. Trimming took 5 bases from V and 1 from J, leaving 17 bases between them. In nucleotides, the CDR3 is TGTGCCAGCAGCCTCGAACCTGGCGGCCAGAACACTGAAGCTTTCTTT. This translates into CASSLEPGGQNTEAFF.

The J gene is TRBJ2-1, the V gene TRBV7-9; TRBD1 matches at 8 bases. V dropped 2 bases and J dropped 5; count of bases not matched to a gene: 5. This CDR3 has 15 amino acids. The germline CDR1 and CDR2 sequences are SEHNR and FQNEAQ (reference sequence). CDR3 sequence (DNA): TGTGCCAGCAGCTTACGGGGACAGGTAAACAATGAGCAGTTCTTC. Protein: CASSLRGQVNNEQFF.

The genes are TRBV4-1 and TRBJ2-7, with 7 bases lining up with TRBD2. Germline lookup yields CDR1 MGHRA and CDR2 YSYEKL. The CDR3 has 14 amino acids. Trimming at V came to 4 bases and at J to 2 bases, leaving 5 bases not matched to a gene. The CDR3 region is CASSPSAGTYEQYF. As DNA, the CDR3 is TGCGCCAGCAGCCCCTCAGCGGGGACCTACGAGCAGTACTTC.

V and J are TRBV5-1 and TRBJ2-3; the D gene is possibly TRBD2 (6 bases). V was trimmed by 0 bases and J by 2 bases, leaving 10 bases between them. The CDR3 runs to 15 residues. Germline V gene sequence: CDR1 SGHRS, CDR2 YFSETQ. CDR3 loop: CASSLEVAATDTQYF. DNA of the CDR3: TGCGCCAGCAGCTTGGAGGTAGCGGCCACAGATACGCAGTATTTT.